This is a list of T cell receptor beta chains from one sample in a study of shared clonotypes between healthy human individuals. Measured with immunoSEQ multiplex PCR; TCRdb has only the in-frame clones, and not every one. The top ten hold 0.2% to 0.25% of the sample, which has fewer than 850,000 clones, just over 95% seen once. Sequenced input: naive CD8+ T cells sorted from blood. The receptors come from a man younger than 45 in good health. The CDR3 runs from the conserved cysteine through the conserved F or W. D genes are given only for firm matches. Size is omitted from some rows. Given values are once, few, many or a class for expanded clones.

v_call	clone_size	j_call	d_call	cdr3_nt	cdr3_aa
TRBV5-1	.	TRBJ2-7	TRBD1	TGCGCCAGCAGCTTGGGACAGGGTAGCTACGAGCAGTACTTC	CASSLGQGSYEQYF
TRBV27	.	TRBJ1-5	TRBD1	TGTGCCAGCAGGTGGACAGGGGGCAATCAGCCCCAGCATTTT	CASRWTGGNQPQHF
TRBV29-1	.	TRBJ2-1	.	TGCAGCGGTGGGGGCAATGAGCAGTTCTTC	CSGGGNEQFF
TRBV1	once	TRBJ2-7	.	TGCACCAGCAGCCACCAACGACAGGGCCTTAACTACGAGCAGTACTTC	CTSSHQRQGLNYEQYF
TRBV29-1	few	TRBJ1-1	.	TGCAGCGTTGATAAGACAGGCGGGAACACTGAAGCTTTCTTT	CSVDKTGGNTEAFF
TRBV15	.	TRBJ1-4	.	TGTGCCACTGGAACGGAAAAACTGTTTTTT	CATGTEKLFF
TRBV9	.	TRBJ2-1	TRBD1	TGTGCCAGCAGCGTAGGGGACAGCGGAGGACAGTTCTTC	CASSVGDSGGQFF
TRBV9	.	TRBJ2-2	.	TGTGCCAGCAGCGTGCTGGGGGCCACAGAATGGAACACCGGGGAGCTGTTTTTT	CASSVLGATEWNTGELFF
TRBV2	once	TRBJ2-7	.	TGTGCCAGCAACATGCGGTGGGAGTCCCCCTACGAGCAGTACTTC	CASNMRWESPYEQYF
TRBV5-6	.	TRBJ2-1	.	TGTGCCAGCAGCTTAGGCGGTCCTTCCTACAATGAGCAGTTCTTC	CASSLGGPSYNEQFF
TRBV5-8	.	TRBJ1-5	.	TGTGCCAGCAGCTTCCTAGATAGCAATCAGCCCCAGCATTTT	CASSFLDSNQPQHF
TRBV13	.	TRBJ2-7	.	TGTGCCAGCAGCGGGGACGAAACCTACGAGCAGTACTTC	CASSGDETYEQYF
TRBV13	.	TRBJ2-1	TRBD2	TGTGCCAGCAGCGGTCGGACTAGCGGGAAAGGAGAGCAGTTCTTC	CASSGRTSGKGEQFF
TRBV6-1	.	TRBJ2-3	TRBD2	TGTGCCAGCAGCCGAGGGACTAGCTTCACAGATACGCAGTATTTT	CASSRGTSFTDTQYF
TRBV4-2	.	TRBJ2-7	TRBD2	TGTGCCAGCAGCCCCCGGGGGGGTAGCGGCTACGAGCAGTACTTC	CASSPRGGSGYEQYF
TRBV9	.	TRBJ2-7	.	TGTGCCAGCAGCGTAGATATCAGCTACGAGCAGTACTTC	CASSVDISYEQYF
TRBV27	.	TRBJ2-5	.	TGTGCCAGCAGTCCCGACTGGGGACAAGAGACCCAGTACTTC	CASSPDWGQETQYF
TRBV9	once	TRBJ2-1	TRBD2	TGTGCCAGCAGCCCCGGACTAGCCGACTACAATGAGCAGTTCTTC	CASSPGLADYNEQFF
TRBV27	once	TRBJ2-1	.	TGTGCCAGCAGTACCCGGACTTCTGAGCAGTTCTTC	CASSTRTSEQFF
TRBV11-2	.	TRBJ2-3	.	TGTGCCAGCAGCGCCCGGAACACAGATACGCAGTATTTT	CASSARNTDTQYF
TRBV28	once	TRBJ2-7	.	TGTGCCAGCAGCCCGCGACACGAGCAGTACTTC	CASSPRHEQYF
TRBV7-2	.	TRBJ1-2	.	TGTGCCAGCAGCTCCCCTGGGGGGTATGGCTACACCTTC	CASSSPGGYGYTF
TRBV7-9	.	TRBJ2-1	TRBD1	TGTGCCAGCAGCGCACCGGGACAGGGGAGAGATGAGCAGTTCTTC	CASSAPGQGRDEQFF
TRBV19	.	TRBJ2-3	.	TGTGCCAGTAGTACCCAAGGCAGGGGAAAGGGTAGCACAGATACGCAGTATTTT	CASSTQGRGKGSTDTQYF
TRBV29-1	.	TRBJ2-7	.	TGCAGCGTTGAAGAGGGGGCTTACGAGCAGTACTTC	CSVEEGAYEQYF
TRBV11-2	.	TRBJ2-7	TRBD2	TGTGCCAGCAGCTTATTCCCCACTAGCGGGAGATTTTCCGAGCAGTACTTC	CASSLFPTSGRFSEQYF
TRBV7-9	.	TRBJ2-7	.	TGTGCCAGCAGCTTCTCTGAGGTGGAGCAGTACTTC	CASSFSEVEQYF
TRBV5-5	.	TRBJ1-2	TRBD1	TGTGCCAGCAGCGACTCCCTGGGACAGGGGTGGAGGGGCTACACCTTC	CASSDSLGQGWRGYTF
TRBV7-8	.	TRBJ2-5	.	TGTGCCAGCAGCCTACAACTGACAGGACAAGAGACCCAGTACTTC	CASSLQLTGQETQYF
TRBV2	.	TRBJ2-7	.	TGTGCCAGCATAGGTGGCCGGACGGGTGAGCAGTACTTC	CASIGGRTGEQYF
TRBV19	.	TRBJ2-3	.	TGTGCCAGTAGTCTCCGGGACATGGGAATTTATACGCAGTATTTT	CASSLRDMGIYTQYF
TRBV6-1	.	TRBJ2-7	.	TGTGCCAGCAGTGATAACTACGCCTACGAGCAGTACTTC	CASSDNYAYEQYF
TRBV9	.	TRBJ1-5	.	TGTGCCAGCAGCGCCGACGGAATGCCAAATCAGCCCCAGCATTTT	CASSADGMPNQPQHF
TRBV7-8	.	TRBJ1-4	TRBD1	TGTGCCAGCAGCTTAGCAATTGAGGGGGCGGCTGAAAAACTGTTTTTT	CASSLAIEGAAEKLFF
TRBV28	many	TRBJ2-7	.	TGTGCCAGCAGTTTCAGGACTTTCACGGAGGAGCAGTACTTC	CASSFRTFTEEQYF
TRBV9	.	TRBJ2-2	.	TGTGCCAGCAGCGTCCGGGACTGGGAGCTGTTTTTT	CASSVRDWELFF
TRBV2	once	TRBJ2-7	TRBD1	TGTGCCAGCAGTGAAACCGGACAGGGAACCTACGAGCAGTACTTC	CASSETGQGTYEQYF
TRBV5-1	.	TRBJ2-3	.	TGCGCCAGCAGCTTGTGGGACAGCACAGATACGCAGTATTTT	CASSLWDSTDTQYF
TRBV6-6	.	TRBJ1-4	.	TGTGCCAGCAGTTATACAGAGTTAACAACTAATGAAAAACTGTTTTTT	CASSYTELTTNEKLFF
TRBV27	.	TRBJ2-7	.	TGTGCCAGCAGTTTGAGAGGAACCTACGAGCAGTACTTC	CASSLRGTYEQYF
TRBV27	.	TRBJ1-1	.	TGTGCCAGCAGCAAGGTAGGGAGGGTGGCTTTCTTT	CASSKVGRVAFF
TRBV7-8	.	TRBJ1-5	TRBD1	TGTGCCAGCAGCTTAGTAAACAGACAGGGGGCAGAGCAGCCCCAGCATTTT	CASSLVNRQGAEQPQHF
TRBV28	.	TRBJ1-1	TRBD1	TGTGCCAGCAAGGGACAGCTGAACACTGAAGCTTTCTTT	CASKGQLNTEAFF
TRBV19	.	TRBJ1-2	.	TGTGCCACCCAGGGGACCTATGGCTACACCTTC	CATQGTYGYTF
TRBV13	.	TRBJ1-1	TRBD1	TGTGCCAGCAGCCAAAGGACAGGTCCGAACACTGAAGCTTTCTTT	CASSQRTGPNTEAFF
TRBV7-9	.	TRBJ2-7	.	TGTGCCAGCAGCTTATCGGGGAGGAACTACGAGCAGTACTTC	CASSLSGRNYEQYF
TRBV27	few	TRBJ1-1	.	TGTGCCAGCAGTCCCACGGACGGGGGTGAAGCTTTCTTT	CASSPTDGGEAFF
TRBV30	.	TRBJ2-6	.	TGTGCCTGGTCCTCAGGTGCTGGGGCCAACGTCCTGACTTTC	CAWSSGAGANVLTF
TRBV7-9	.	TRBJ2-7	.	TGTGCCAGCAGCCCCGCCCGCCTCGAGCAGTACTTC	CASSPARLEQYF
TRBV2	.	TRBJ2-7	TRBD1	TGTGCCAGCAGTGGGCCGGGACAGCTGATCCGCGAGCAGTACTTC	CASSGPGQLIREQYF
TRBV7-2	once	TRBJ2-1	TRBD2	TGTGCCAGCAGCTCCTCCCTTCTACTAGCGGAGAACAATGAGCAGTTCTTC	CASSSSLLLAENNEQFF
TRBV5-6	.	TRBJ2-3	.	TGTGCCAGCAGCTTAGGAAGAAGGACAGATACGCAGTATTTT	CASSLGRRTDTQYF
TRBV30	.	TRBJ2-7	TRBD1	TGTGCCTGGAGCGTCGGGACAGTTAACGAGCAGTACTTC	CAWSVGTVNEQYF
TRBV5-4	.	TRBJ2-3	.	TGTGCCAGCAGCCCCTTTCGAAGCACAGATACGCAGTATTTT	CASSPFRSTDTQYF
TRBV7-9	.	TRBJ2-7	.	TGTGCCAGCAGCTTAGGGGAGATCCACGAGCAGTACTTC	CASSLGEIHEQYF